This T cell receptor (beta chain) was retrieved from a study of T cell responses to AZD1222 COVID-19 vaccine. Study-wide results and limits: Donor demographics were predominantly white British with a female majority; clonal diversity may be underestimated.

Data came from immunoSEQ multiplex PCR; TCRdb stores just in-frame clones and leaves some out. Of 100,000 to 150,000 clones in the sample, roughly 92% were seen once. This CDR3 contains 13 residues. Trimming took 3 bases from V and 4 from J, leaving 7 bases between them. Germline CDR1 reads MNHNS; CDR2 reads SASEGT. Regarding this clone: Its antigen is not identified.

The sequenced sample was peripheral blood, obtained 28 days after the second AZD1222 dose. The source is an adult who received the AZD1222 COVID-19 vaccine. The chain has TRBV6-1 and TRBJ2-1, with no clear D. The CDR3 DNA follows: TGTGCCAGCAGTGAGCGCAGATACAATGAGCAGTTCTTC. Protein sequence: CASSERRYNEQFF.